This T cell receptor (beta chain) was retrieved from a study of cytomegalovirus exposure and HLA in healthy donors. Using immunoSEQ multiplex PCR, the repertoire was profiled, and TCRdb retains in-frame clones only, with some absent. The data contain 300,000 to 400,000 clones, about nine tenths of them singletons. The CDR3 is made up of 14 amino acids. CDR1 is MDHEN, CDR2 SYDVKM, per germline. Trimming removed 6 bases from V and 4 bases from J, with 16 bases in between. Sequencing was done on a sample of PBMCs. The rearrangement uses TRBV28 and TRBJ2-7; D is perhaps TRBD2 (6 bases). The origin of this receptor is a woman aged 18-29 years in good health and CMV-seronegative. The CDR3 here is CASSLEGRGYEQYF. DNA for the CDR3: TGTGCCAGCAGCCTCGAAGGGCGGGGATACGAGCAGTACTTC. The full variable domain, rest sourced from reference TRBV28 and TRBJ2-7, is DVKVTQSSRYLVKRTGEKVFLECVQDMDHENMFWYRQDPGLGLRLIYFSYDVKMKEKGDIPEGYSVSREKKERFSLILESASTNQTSMYLCASSLEGRGYEQYFGPGTRLTVT.